What follows describes a single TCR beta chain. Its antigen is undetermined. Adult donors, all healthy and HIV-negative, had no recent acute infections or vaccinations. The CD4+ fraction was divided into a CD45RA+ naive subset and a CD45RA-negative memory subset. The data were obtained in a study of shared clonotypes between healthy human individuals. Study-level information: Researchers assigned three CD4 naive, three CD4 memory, two CD8 naive and one CD8 memory plate to each donor. Findings of the study overall: Sampling included only blood; tissue repertoires likely differ.

The CDR3 contains 15 residues. The V gene's germline CDR1 is MNHEY and CDR2 SVGAGI. Trimming at V came to 6 bases and at J to 3 bases, leaving 10 bases not matched to a gene. Here immunoSEQ multiplex PCR was the method, and the copy in TCRdb shows in-frame clones only, minus some. The table shows about 1.5 million clones, with roughly 95% occurring only once. The gene calls are TRBV6-5 and TRBJ1-2; 7 bases agree with TRBD1. Material: naive CD4+ T cells sorted from blood. Regarding subset: CD45RA+ positively selected. The receptor was derived from a man aged 30 to 45 in good health. The CDR3 reads CASRLGGPTDYGYTF. The CDR3 DNA sequence: TGTGCCAGCAGACTAGGGGGCCCAACGGACTATGGCTACACCTTC.